Shown below are 5 T cell receptor beta chains from a single sample sequenced in a study of breast tumors, draining lymph nodes, adjacent tissues. Axillary draining lymph nodes of breast cancer patients supplied the node samples. Each CDR3 protein is one row after TCRdb ran MiXCR on the multiplex PCR reads. The sample consists of some 110,000 distinct CDR3 sequences, about 29% of them appearing once. Sequencing input: axillary lymph node tissue. Receptor source: a female donor with breast cancer. Some clones in this sample may be carry-over from other donors' samples.

This clonotype was recorded at least ten times. The chain recombines TRBV15 with TRBJ2-2; 7 bases agree with TRBD2. CDR1 and CDR2 from the germline V gene are LNHNV and YYDKDF (reference sequence). The CDR3 is made up of 16 amino acids. V gave up 3 bases and J gave up 4 bases; unmatched junction bases: 8. CDR3 protein: CATSSGAGWITGELFF. The DNA for the CDR3 is TGTGCCACCAGCAGTGGAGCGGGATGGATCACCGGGGAGCTGTTTTTT.

The table lists this clonotype with many counts. The J gene is TRBJ2-1, the V gene TRBV6-4, with 15 bases lining up with TRBD2. Looked up from germline, CDR1 is MRHNA and CDR2 is SNTAGT. V lost 4 bases, J lost 6 bases, and 4 bases stayed unmatched. The CDR3 consists of 16 residues. The CDR3 DNA follows: TGTGCCAGCAGTGCCAGGACTAGCGGGAGGGTCAATGAGCAGTTCTTC. It codes for CASSARTSGRVNEQFF.

This clonotype has ten or more counts. The chain has TRBV20-1 and TRBJ2-1; D is undetermined. Germline lookup yields CDR1 DFQATT and CDR2 SNEGSKA (reference sequence). The ends were cut back, 0 bases at V and 4 bases at J, with 10 bases in the middle. The CDR3 covers 14 residues. CDR3 region: CSARDRTNYNEQFF. Written as DNA, the CDR3 is TGCAGTGCTAGAGATCGCACCAATTACAATGAGCAGTTCTTC.

The chain links TRBV6-1 to TRBJ1-1, with TRBD1 as a possible D gene (6 bases). V was clipped by 8 bases and J by 4 bases, with 17 bases between them. This CDR3 region has 14 residues. Germline V gene data show CDR1 as MNHNS and CDR2 as SASEGT. CDR3 loop: CASLVSRGGTEAFF. The CDR3 coding sequence is TGTGCCAGCCTCGTTAGCAGGGGAGGCACTGAAGCTTTCTTT.

This clonotype was detected many times. This rearrangement joins TRBV5-5 to TRBJ2-1; D perhaps matches TRBD2 (5 bases). The CDR3 is 12 residues long. Trimming removed 3 bases from V and 7 bases from J, with 8 bases in between. Germline V CDR1 and CDR2: SGHKS, YYEKEE (reference sequence). The CDR3 coding sequence is TGTGCCAGCAGCTCCTGGGAGAATGAGCAGTTCTTC. Its translation is CASSSWENEQFF.